What follows are 30 T cell receptor beta chains derived from one specimen sequenced in a study of blood T cells in healthy people across ages. With a J-beta primer mix and a sample-barcoded 5' primer, a second PCR ran 7 to 11 cycles. TCRdb independently ran MiXCR on the 5' RACE reads; one entry per CDR3 protein. The table has roughly 800,000 distinct CDR3 sequences, 40% to 65% seen once. Sequenced material: blood. All receptors come from a man older than 75 in good health.

Regarding this clonotype: It may be a read error: a sequence one base away is much more abundant. This sequence joins TRBV20-1 and TRBJ1-6, with 7 bases aligning to TRBD1. Germline CDR1 and CDR2: DFQATT and SNEGSKA (reference sequence). V gave up 0 bases and J gave up 6 bases; unmatched junction bases: 8. The CDR3 runs 16 residues. CDR3 sequence (DNA): TGCAGTGCTAGAGATGTAGACAGGGAGGCTAATTCACCCCTCCACTTT. Protein sequence: CSARDVDREANSPLHF.

Written as DNA, the CDR3 is TGCGCCAGCAGCCAAGAGCTCCCCCCTGAAGCTTTCTTT. Encoded protein: CASSQELPPEAFF. This chain uses TRBV4-1 with TRBJ1-1; D unclear. The CDR3 runs 13 residues. V was cut by 0 bases and J by 6 bases, with 8 bases left in between. Looked up from germline, CDR1 is MGHRA and CDR2 is YSYEKL.

Details on this clonotype: An end of the junction differs from the germline gene, which may be a read error. The chain combines TRBV6-5 with TRBJ2-5; 12 bases line up with TRBD2. Germline V gene sequence: CDR1 MNHEY, CDR2 SVGAGI. The CDR3 has 19 residues. The CDR3 bases are TGTGCCGGCAGTTACCCTCGGCTAGCGGGAGGGAAGGGAGGAGAGACCCAGTACTTC. As protein: CAGSYPRLAGGKGGETQYF.

This clonotype was seen only once. The chain employs TRBV5-1 and TRBJ2-3; D call uncertain. V was pared by 2 bases and J by 6 bases, with 10 bases between. CDR3 length equals 13 residues. Germline CDR1 SGHRS, CDR2 YFSETQ. CDR3 DNA: TGCGCCAGCAGCTTCCTAGTGTTGGATACGCAGTATTTT. It specifies CASSFLVLDTQYF.

This chain uses TRBV28 with TRBJ2-7; 13 positions match TRBD2. Germline CDR1 is MDHEN and CDR2 is SYDVKM. The V gene end was trimmed by 5 bases and the J gene end by 3 bases; junction bases not matched to a gene: 4. This CDR3 is built from 15 residues. The CDR3 DNA reads TGTGCCAGCAGTGGGGGACTAGCGGGACACTACGAGCAGTACTTC. Translated, it gives CASSGGLAGHYEQYF. Looking up the rest from reference TRBV28 and TRBJ2-7 gives the full variable domain: DVKVTQSSRYLVKRTGEKVFLECVQDMDHENMFWYRQDPGLGLRLIYFSYDVKMKEKGDIPEGYSVSREKKERFSLILESASTNQTSMYLCASSGGLAGHYEQYFGPGTRLTVT.

The J gene is TRBJ1-1, the V gene TRBV18, with D perhaps TRBD1 (6 bases). The ends were cut back, 1 base at V and 0 bases at J, with 12 bases in the middle. Germline V gene sequence: CDR1 KGHSH, CDR2 LQKENI. There are 16 residues in the CDR3. The DNA for the CDR3 is TGTGCCAGCTCACCACGCTCCGGGGGCTTGAACACTGAAGCTTTCTTT. Amino acid sequence: CASSPRSGGLNTEAFF.

The chain employs TRBV27 and TRBJ1-4; TRBD1 aligns across 8 bases. The length of the CDR3 is 14 residues. Germline CDR1 and CDR2: MNHEY and SMNVEV (reference sequence). The ends lost 0 bases at V and 7 bases at J; junction bases unmatched: 1. The CDR3 spells CASSLSDRAEKLFF. As DNA, the CDR3 is TGTGCCAGCAGTTTATCGGACAGGGCTGAAAAACTGTTTTTT.

This rearrangement joins TRBV6-1 to TRBJ2-5; no clear D. Trimming took off 6 bases at V and 11 bases at J, with 19 bases between the two ends. The CDR3 length is 13 residues. The germline V gene has CDR1 MNHNS and CDR2 SASEGT. CDR3 DNA sequence: TGTGCCAGCAGAGTCGAGAGCATGGGTGAGCAGTACTTC. It codes for CASRVESMGEQYF.

This clonotype was seen at least ten times. This rearrangement joins TRBV18 to TRBJ1-4; D is undetermined. Germline values: CDR1 KGHSH, CDR2 LQKENI. The germline V and J ends were trimmed by 5 bases and 3 bases, with 7 bases remaining between them. This CDR3 has 13 residues. CDR3 DNA sequence: TGTGCCAGCTCAGAGGGAGCTAATGAAAAACTGTTTTTT. This translates into CASSEGANEKLFF.

The chain links TRBV20-1 to TRBJ2-5; 8 bases are a match to TRBD1. Trimming took 6 bases from V and 4 from J; bases not matched to a gene: 7. The CDR3 covers 13 residues. Looked up from germline, CDR1 is DFQATT and CDR2 is SNEGSKA (reference sequence). The CDR3 coding sequence is TGCAGTGCCCCTGCCACAGGGGGAGAGACCCAGTACTTC. Translated: CSAPATGGETQYF.

This clonotype was detected a few times. The chain links TRBV29-1 to TRBJ1-2; 8 positions match TRBD1. This CDR3 comprises 13 residues. Germline CDR1 is SQVTM and CDR2 is ANQGSEA. V was pared by 8 bases and J by 4 bases, with 9 bases of the junction left unmatched. The CDR3 sequence: CSIYGQGSYGYTF. In DNA, the CDR3 is TGCAGCATATATGGACAGGGAAGCTATGGCTACACCTTC.

This clonotype was seen a few times. CDR3 residues: CSVGKGAETQYF. The CDR3 nucleotides are TGCAGCGTCGGCAAGGGAGCAGAGACCCAGTACTTC. The V call is TRBV29-1, the J call TRBJ2-5, with D perhaps matching TRBD2 (5 bases). This CDR3 has 12 residues. Trimming pared 6 bases from V and 4 bases from J, leaving 12 bases between. Germline values: CDR1 SQVTM, CDR2 ANQGSEA.

This chain joins TRBV5-1 and TRBJ1-2; possibly TRBD1 for D (5 bases). Trimming took 4 bases from V and 7 from J, leaving 14 bases between them. Germline loops: CDR1 SGHRS, CDR2 YFSETQ. This CDR3 contains 13 residues. For the CDR3, the DNA is TGCGCCAGCAGCCCGGACAAAGGGCCTGGCTACACCTTC. Its protein is CASSPDKGPGYTF.

The chain carries TRBV27 and TRBJ2-1; no clear D. The V gene lost 6 bases and the J gene lost 5 bases, with 14 bases spanning the gap. The CDR3 covers 14 residues. Germline V gives CDR1 MNHEY, CDR2 SMNVEV (reference sequence). The CDR3 is CASRSPVKNNEQFF. The CDR3 DNA reads TGTGCCAGCAGGTCGCCGGTAAAAAACAATGAGCAGTTCTTC.

This chain uses TRBV20-1 with TRBJ1-5; D is ambiguous. The CDR3 extends over 15 amino acids. From germline, CDR1 is DFQATT and CDR2 SNEGSKA (reference sequence). V was trimmed by 1 base and J by 7 bases, leaving 17 bases between them. In DNA form, the CDR3 reads TGCAGTGCTAGAGTGACTCCAGCCGTCAGGCAGCCCCAGCATTTT. Residues: CSARVTPAVRQPQHF.

This clonotype was recorded once. The chain links TRBV6-4 to TRBJ2-7, with 11 bases aligning to TRBD2. The V segment lost 6 bases and the J segment 4 bases; nucleotides outside the gene matches: 11. CDR1 and CDR2 (germline): MRHNA, SNTAGT. The CDR3 runs to 16 residues. This CDR3 is CASRPRIAGGDYEQYF. DNA of the CDR3: TGTGCCAGCAGGCCCCGGATAGCGGGAGGGGATTACGAGCAGTACTTC.

V and J are TRBV3-1 and TRBJ2-3, with D perhaps TRBD1 or TRBD2 (6 bases each). Trimming pared 1 base from V and 14 bases from J, leaving 16 bases between. CDR3 length: 13 amino acids. Germline V gives CDR1 LGHDT, CDR2 YNNKEL (reference sequence). The CDR3 sequence: CASSQVGGRYAYF. CDR3 coding DNA: TGTGCCAGCAGCCAAGTCGGGGGCAGATACGCGTATTTT.

This chain joins TRBV29-1 and TRBJ2-7; 8 bases line up with TRBD1. Germline trimming cut 3 bases from V and 7 bases from J; bases unmatched to any gene: 8. This CDR3 comprises 13 residues. CDR1 and CDR2 (germline): SQVTM, ANQGSEA. The CDR3 sequence is CSVDSDRGWEQYF. DNA for the CDR3: TGCAGCGTTGATTCCGACAGGGGATGGGAGCAGTACTTC.

The rearrangement joins TRBV5-6 to TRBJ1-1; 7 nucleotides align to TRBD1. The CDR3 runs to 15 residues. The J segment lost 6 bases and the V segment lost 3 bases, leaving 11 bases of the junction unmatched. The germline V gene encodes CDR1 SGHDT and CDR2 YYEEEE. CDR3 protein: CASSWNDRELAEAFF. DNA for the CDR3: TGTGCCAGCAGCTGGAATGACAGGGAATTGGCTGAAGCTTTCTTT. Based on the CDR3 plus reference TRBV5-6 and TRBJ1-1, the full variable domain is DAGVTQSPTHLIKTRGQQVTLRCSPKSGHDTVSWYQQALGQGPQFIFQYYEEEERQRGNFPDRFSGHQFPNYSSELNVNALLLGDSALYLCASSWNDRELAEAFFGQGTRLTVV.

The chain recombines TRBV6-5 with TRBJ2-6; D gene uncertain. The germline CDR1 and CDR2 sequences are MNHEY and SVGAGI. V lost 4 bases and J lost 0, with 13 bases in between. This CDR3 is built from 17 residues. CDR3 in amino acids: CASSSPRETSGANVLTF. For the CDR3, the DNA is TGTGCCAGCAGTTCCCCTAGGGAAACCTCTGGGGCCAACGTCCTGACTTTC.

The CDR3 coding sequence is TGCGCCAGCAGCTTGGTTCCGGACCTCATGAACACTGAAGCTTTCTTT. Protein product: CASSLVPDLMNTEAFF. The chain couples TRBV5-1 to TRBJ1-1; D gene uncertain. This CDR3 spans 16 amino acids. Germline values: CDR1 SGHRS, CDR2 YFSETQ. Trimming shortened V by 0 bases and J by 0 bases, and 12 bases separated the two germline ends. Combining the CDR3 with reference TRBV5-1 and TRBJ1-1 gives the whole variable domain KAGVTQTPRYLIKTRGQQVTLSCSPISGHRSVSWYQQTPGQGLQFLFEYFSETQRNKGNFPGRFSGRQFSNSRSEMNVSTLELGDSALYLCASSLVPDLMNTEAFFGQGTRLTVV.

This rearrangement joins TRBV10-3 to TRBJ2-5, with D maybe TRBD2 (6 bases). Germline V gene data show CDR1 as ENHRY and CDR2 as SYGVKD. V was cut by 3 bases and J by 1 base, with 12 bases left in between. CDR3 length equals 15 residues. CDR3 coding DNA: TGTGCCATCAGTGACCCCGGGGGAGTCCAAGAGACCCAGTACTTC. As protein: CAISDPGGVQETQYF.

This chain links TRBV29-1 with TRBJ2-1; tentatively, D is TRBD2 (6 bases). The CDR3 sequence is 14 residues long. CDR1 and CDR2 (germline): SQVTM, ANQGSEA. V lost 6 bases and J lost 0, with 12 bases in between. The CDR3 reads CSVVAGSSYNEQFF. The CDR3 nucleotides are TGCAGCGTGGTTGCGGGGAGCTCCTACAATGAGCAGTTCTTC.

The rearrangement joins TRBV29-1 to TRBJ1-1, with D possibly being TRBD1 (5 bases). The germline V gene has CDR1 SQVTM and CDR2 ANQGSEA. This CDR3 comprises 16 residues. Between the trimmed V and J ends, which lost 3 bases and 4 bases, there was a span of 21 bases. Here the CDR3 DNA reads TGCAGCGTTGACAGGGCCGGGGTAGTTACGGCCACTGAAGCTTTCTTT. It codes for CSVDRAGVVTATEAFF.

The genes are TRBV20-1 and TRBJ2-7; 9 bases map to TRBD2. The CDR3 length is 14 residues. Germline V CDR1 and CDR2: DFQATT, SNEGSKA (reference sequence). Trimming at V came to 3 bases and at J to 5 bases, leaving 8 bases not matched to a gene. The CDR3 sequence is CSASMAGGHHEQYF. In DNA, the CDR3 is TGCAGTGCTAGTATGGCGGGAGGGCATCACGAGCAGTACTTC.

This clonotype came up once. This chain links TRBV3-1 with TRBJ2-1; D ambiguous. The CDR3 has 14 residues. V was trimmed by 4 bases and J by 5 bases, leaving 12 bases between them. CDR1 and CDR2 from the germline V gene are LGHDT and YNNKEL (reference sequence). CDR3 coding DNA: TGTGCCAGCAGCCCCCGGTCTTTAAACAATGAGCAGTTCTTC. Translation gives CASSPRSLNNEQFF.

The sample holds a few counts of this clonotype. V is TRBV20-1 and J is TRBJ2-1, with D perhaps being TRBD1 or TRBD2 (5 bases each). The CDR3 runs to 15 residues. Germline CDR1 and CDR2: DFQATT and SNEGSKA (reference sequence). The ends were cut back, 7 bases at V and 2 bases at J, with 18 bases in the middle. CDR3 nucleotides: TGCAGTGGATCCCCCTCGGGACGGGCCTACAATGAGCAGTTCTTC. Translating gives CSGSPSGRAYNEQFF.

The chain recombines TRBV6-1 with TRBJ1-1; no definite D call. Germline-derived CDR1 and CDR2 are MNHNS and SASEGT. CDR3 length: 13 residues. The V gene lost 4 bases and the J gene lost 3 bases, with 9 bases spanning the gap. The CDR3 DNA reads as TGTGCCAGCAGTGGAGGCATCTACACTGAAGCTTTCTTT. Its translation is CASSGGIYTEAFF.

This clonotype showed up just a few times. This chain links TRBV5-5 with TRBJ1-2, with D perhaps TRBD1 (6 bases). This CDR3 is built from 15 residues. The V end was cut by 0 bases, the J end by 4 bases, with 13 bases between. Germline V CDR1 and CDR2: SGHKS, YYEKEE (reference sequence). The CDR3 protein is CASSLALGGFYGYTF. DNA of the CDR3: TGTGCCAGCAGCTTGGCATTGGGGGGCTTCTATGGCTACACCTTC.

The chain has TRBV6-2 or TRBV6-3 and TRBJ1-1, with D hard to call. Germline CDR1 MNHEY, CDR2 SVGEGT. Trimming pared 5 bases from V and 1 base from J, leaving 11 bases between. This CDR3 has 14 amino acids. For the CDR3, the DNA is TGTGCCAGCAGTGACGGGTGGCAGAACACTGAAGCTTTCTTT. Protein sequence: CASSDGWQNTEAFF.